This T cell receptor beta chain was identified in a study of blood T cell repertoires in COVID-19. With 1 base removed from V and 2 bases from J, the gap between germline ends came to 8 bases. The length of the CDR3 is 14 residues. The germline CDR1 and CDR2 sequences are LGHNA and YSLEER. Source study methods: Nucleated cell counts were estimated from reference gene primer amplification. TCRdb keeps only in-frame clones here, not all; method: immunoSEQ multiplex PCR. V and J calls and clone size come straight from that table; D and trimming were deduced from the DNA. The sample records roughly 400,000 clones, around nine tenths being singletons.

The chain joins TRBV4-3 to TRBJ1-1; a possible D gene is TRBD1 (6 bases). The source of this sequence is a woman aged 45-60 years who had recovered from COVID-19. The source material was PBMCs or T cells enriched from blood (not recorded which). DNA of the CDR3: TGCGCCAGCAGCCAAGGGACAGTAAACACTGAAGCTTTCTTT. The encoded protein is CASSQGTVNTEAFF.